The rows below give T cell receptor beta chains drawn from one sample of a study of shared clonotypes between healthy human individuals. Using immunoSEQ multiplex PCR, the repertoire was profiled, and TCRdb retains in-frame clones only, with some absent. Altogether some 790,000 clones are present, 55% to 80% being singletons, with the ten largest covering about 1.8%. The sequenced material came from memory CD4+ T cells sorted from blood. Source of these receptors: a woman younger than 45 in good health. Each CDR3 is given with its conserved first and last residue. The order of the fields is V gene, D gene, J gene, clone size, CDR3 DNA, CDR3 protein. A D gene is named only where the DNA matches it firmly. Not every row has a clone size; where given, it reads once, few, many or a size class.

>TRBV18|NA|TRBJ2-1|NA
TGTGCCAGCTCATCCTACTCCTACAATGAGCAGTTCTTC
CASSSYSYNEQFF
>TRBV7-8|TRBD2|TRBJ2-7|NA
TGTGCCAGCATTTCATCGACTAGCGGCTACGAGCAGTACTTC
CASISSTSGYEQYF
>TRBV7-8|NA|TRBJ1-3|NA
TGTGCCAGCAGCTTAGGTCGGGGCAGATCTGGAAACACCATATATTTT
CASSLGRGRSGNTIYF
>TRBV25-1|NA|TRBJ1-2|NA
TGTGCCAGCAGTGTGGAAGTGCTTGGCTACACCTTC
CASSVEVLGYTF
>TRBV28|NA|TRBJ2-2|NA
TGTGCCAGCTATTCCCCGGCCGCCCCCGGGGAGCTGTTTTTT
CASYSPAAPGELFF
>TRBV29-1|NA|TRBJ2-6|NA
TGCAGCGTGGTGGAGGGGGGAGGATCTGGGGCCAACGTCCTGACTTTC
CSVVEGGGSGANVLTF
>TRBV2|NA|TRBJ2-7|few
TGTGCCAGCAGTGACCGGGACTCGGTCTACGAGCAGTACTTC
CASSDRDSVYEQYF
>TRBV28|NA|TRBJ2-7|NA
TGTGCCAGCAGAGGCCATGGGGGCTGGAGGCAGTACTTC
CASRGHGGWRQYF
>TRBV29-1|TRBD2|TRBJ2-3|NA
TGCAGCGTCGCAGGGACTACCACAGATACGCAGTATTTT
CSVAGTTTDTQYF
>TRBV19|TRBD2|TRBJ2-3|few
TGTGCCAGTAGAGGGCTAGCGGTAGATACGCAGTATTTT
CASRGLAVDTQYF
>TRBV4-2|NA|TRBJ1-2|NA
TGTGCCAGCAGCCGGCCGGAGGGGGGCTACACCTTC
CASSRPEGGYTF
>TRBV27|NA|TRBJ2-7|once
TGTGCCAGCAGCAACCAGGGGACAAGCTCCTACGAGCAGTACTTC
CASSNQGTSSYEQYF
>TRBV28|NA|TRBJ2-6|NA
TGTGCCAGCAGGGGAGATAGGCTCTCTGGGGCCAACGTCCTGACTTTC
CASRGDRLSGANVLTF
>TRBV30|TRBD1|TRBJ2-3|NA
TGTGCCCACGGACAGGGGAGTGGAGATACGCAGTATTTT
CAHGQGSGDTQYF
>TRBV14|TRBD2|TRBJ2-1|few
TGTGCCAGCAGCCGGGGACTAGCGGGAGGGGTTGAGCAGTTCTTC
CASSRGLAGGVEQFF
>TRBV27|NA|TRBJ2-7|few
TGTGCCAGCAGTTTATCGGGACTCACCTACGAGCAGTACTTC
CASSLSGLTYEQYF
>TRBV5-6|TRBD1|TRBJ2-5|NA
TGTGCCAGCAATCCGGGACAGGGGCTGGGTGAGACCCAGTACTTC
CASNPGQGLGETQYF
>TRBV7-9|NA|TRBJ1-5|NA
TGTGCCAGCAGCCACGATCGGGGGCTTCAGCCCCAGCATTTT
CASSHDRGLQPQHF
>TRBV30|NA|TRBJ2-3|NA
TGTGCCTGGAGTGGGCGGGACACGAAATCCACAGATACGCAGTATTTT
CAWSGRDTKSTDTQYF
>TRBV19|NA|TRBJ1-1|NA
TGTGCCAGTAAATCACTGGGATGGACGGGTTTTTCGAACACTGAAGCTTTCTTT
CASKSLGWTGFSNTEAFF
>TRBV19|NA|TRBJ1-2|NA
TGTGCCAGTAGGCGGGGACTCCACATTAACTATGGCTACACCTTC
CASRRGLHINYGYTF
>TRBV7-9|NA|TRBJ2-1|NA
TGTGCCAGCAGCTTAACGGCTTTAAGCTCCTACAATGAGCAGTTCTTC
CASSLTALSSYNEQFF
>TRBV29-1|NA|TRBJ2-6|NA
TGCAGCGTTTTTGACAGGTCTGGGGCCAACGTCCTGACTTTC
CSVFDRSGANVLTF
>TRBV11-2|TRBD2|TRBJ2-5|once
TGTGCCAGCAGCTCCCTCGAGCTAGCGGGACAAGAGACCCAGTACTTC
CASSSLELAGQETQYF
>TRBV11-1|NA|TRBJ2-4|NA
TGTGCCAGCAGCCGGGACATCAACATTCAGTACTTC
CASSRDINIQYF
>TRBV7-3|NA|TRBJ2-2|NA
TGTGCCAGCAGCCCTAACCCCTTTACAAACACCGGGGAGCTGTTTTTT
CASSPNPFTNTGELFF
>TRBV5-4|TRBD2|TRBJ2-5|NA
TGTGCCAGCAGCGGACCGGGACTAGCGAGGACTTCGGAGACCCAGTACTTC
CASSGPGLARTSETQYF
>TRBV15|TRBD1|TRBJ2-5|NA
TGTGCCACCAGCAGAGATCGAGGGGACAGGAGGGTCGAGACCCAGTACTTC
CATSRDRGDRRVETQYF
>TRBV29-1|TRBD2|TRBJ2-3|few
TGCAGCGTTGAAGAGATAGCGGGAGCATCAGATACGCAGTATTTT
CSVEEIAGASDTQYF
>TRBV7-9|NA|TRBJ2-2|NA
TGTGCCAGCAGCTTAGGTGGAGGGACCGGGGAGCTGTTTTTT
CASSLGGGTGELFF
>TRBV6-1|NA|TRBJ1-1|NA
TGTGCCAGCAGTGGACGCGGGAGGAACACTGAAGCTTTCTTT
CASSGRGRNTEAFF
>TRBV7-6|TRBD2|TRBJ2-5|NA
TGTGCCAGCAGCTTAGGGGGAGCGGGAGGCCAAGAGACCCAGTACTTC
CASSLGGAGGQETQYF
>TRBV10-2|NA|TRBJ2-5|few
TGCGCCACCGGACGGGACAAAATGCAAGAGACCCAGTACTTC
CATGRDKMQETQYF
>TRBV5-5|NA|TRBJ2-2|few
TGTGCCAGCAGCTTCCAGGGCGTCACGAACACCGGGGAGCTGTTTTTT
CASSFQGVTNTGELFF
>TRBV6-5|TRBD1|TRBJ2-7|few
TGTGCCAGCAGTACGCAGGGGGCTGTTGAGCAGTACTTC
CASSTQGAVEQYF
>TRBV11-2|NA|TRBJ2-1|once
TGTGCCAGCAGCTTAGGAATCTACAGCGATGAGCAGTTCTTC
CASSLGIYSDEQFF
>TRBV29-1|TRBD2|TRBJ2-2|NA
TGCAGCGCGGGGGGGACTAGCGGGAAGGCCGGGGAGCTGTTTTTT
CSAGGTSGKAGELFF
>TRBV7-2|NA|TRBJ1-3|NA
TGTGCCAGCAGCTCCAGGGGCTCTGGAAACACCATATATTTT
CASSSRGSGNTIYF
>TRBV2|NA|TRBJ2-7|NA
TGTGCCAGCAGTGTGAAGGGACGCGAGCAGTACTTC
CASSVKGREQYF
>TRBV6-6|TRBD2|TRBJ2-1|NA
TGTGCCAGCAGCTCTAGCGGGAGGGTCCGCAATGAGCAGTTCTTC
CASSSSGRVRNEQFF
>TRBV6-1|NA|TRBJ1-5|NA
TGTGCCAGCAGTGAAAGGCAGGGAGCACAGCCCCAGCATTTT
CASSERQGAQPQHF
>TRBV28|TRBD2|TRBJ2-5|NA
TGTGCCAGCAGTTTAGGGGGGGACCAAGAGACCCAGTACTTC
CASSLGGDQETQYF